The 22 T cell receptor beta chains below all came from one sample that was sequenced in a study of blood T cell repertoires in COVID-19. The repertoire was sequenced with immunoSEQ multiplex PCR; TCRdb's copy has only in-frame clones and lacks some. Of under 250,000 clones in the sample, 80% were seen once. The sample comprised peripheral blood. The source of these receptors is a human donor in a cohort sampled during active COVID-19.

This clone showed up many times. The V and J genes are TRBV5-6 and TRBJ1-5, with D possibly being TRBD1 (6 bases). The V gene lost 4 bases and the J gene lost 5 bases, with 10 bases spanning the gap. The CDR3 spans 13 residues. Looked up from germline, CDR1 is SGHDT and CDR2 is YYEEEE. The CDR3 reads CASSLPGDQPQHF. CDR3 nucleotide sequence: TGTGCCAGCAGCCTTCCAGGGGATCAGCCCCAGCATTTT.

The chain carries TRBV6-5 and TRBJ1-2; 8 nucleotides match TRBD1. Trimming cost V 8 bases and J 3 bases; bases outside gene matches: 2. The CDR3 covers 12 residues. The germline V gene encodes CDR1 MNHEY and CDR2 SVGAGI. This CDR3 is CASGQGYYGYTF. The CDR3 region has the DNA TGTGCCAGCGGACAGGGCTACTATGGCTACACCTTC.

The chain recombines TRBV5-1 with TRBJ2-7; 9 nucleotides line up with TRBD2. In germline, CDR1 is SGHRS, CDR2 YFSETQ. The J segment lost 6 bases and the V segment lost 4 bases, leaving 8 bases of the junction unmatched. This CDR3 spans 14 amino acids. The CDR3 region is CASSPSSGMGEQYF. DNA for the CDR3: TGCGCCAGCAGCCCTTCTAGCGGGATGGGCGAGCAGTACTTC. Based on the CDR3 plus reference TRBV5-1 and TRBJ2-7, the full variable domain is KAGVTQTPRYLIKTRGQQVTLSCSPISGHRSVSWYQQTPGQGLQFLFEYFSETQRNKGNFPGRFSGRQFSNSRSEMNVSTLELGDSALYLCASSPSSGMGEQYFGPGTRLTVT.

The chain recombines TRBV5-1 with TRBJ1-1; 7 positions agree with TRBD1. The CDR3 covers 13 residues. Trimming removed 7 bases from V and 10 bases from J; junction bases left unmatched: 13. The germline gives CDR1 SGHRS, CDR2 YFSETQ. The CDR3 DNA reads TGCGCCAGCGGAGCTTCAGGGGGAACAGTAGCTTTCTTT. Amino acid sequence: CASGASGGTVAFF. The full variable domain, in which reference TRBV5-1 and TRBJ1-1 provide the parts outside the CDR3, is KAGVTQTPRYLIKTRGQQVTLSCSPISGHRSVSWYQQTPGQGLQFLFEYFSETQRNKGNFPGRFSGRQFSNSRSEMNVSTLELGDSALYLCASGASGGTVAFFGQGTRLTVV.

This chain joins TRBV10-3 and TRBJ2-7, with 9 bases fitting TRBD2. This CDR3 region has 15 residues. Germline CDR1 reads ENHRY; CDR2 reads SYGVKD. V dropped 4 bases and J dropped 2; count of bases not matched to a gene: 6. CDR3 nucleotide sequence: TGTGCCATCAGTGTGACTAGCGGAGGGGCCTACGAGCAGTACTTC. This translates into CAISVTSGGAYEQYF.

This chain links TRBV2 with TRBJ2-1; D is possibly TRBD2 (5 bases). Trimming left V 5 bases short and J 5 bases short, with 16 bases between. CDR1 and CDR2 (germline): SNHLY, FYNNEI. CDR3 length: 15 amino acids. The DNA of the CDR3 is TGTGCCAGCAGTCCTCGGACTTCGACAAACAATGAGCAGTTCTTC. This gives the protein CASSPRTSTNNEQFF. Together with reference TRBV2 and TRBJ2-1, the CDR3 gives the full variable domain: EPEVTQTPSHQVTQMGQEVILRCVPISNHLYFYWYRQILGQKVEFLVSFYNNEISEKSEIFDDQFSVERPDGSNFTLKIRSTKLEDSAMYFCASSPRTSTNNEQFFGPGTRLTVL.

The chain carries TRBV24-1 and TRBJ2-7, with 7 bases fitting TRBD2. Unmatched junction bases numbered 10, after V lost 4 bases and J lost 2 bases. This CDR3 has 16 residues. The germline V gene encodes CDR1 KGHDR and CDR2 SFDVKD. Here the CDR3 DNA reads TGTGCCACCAGTGACCCCAGACGGGGGGAGACCTACGAGCAGTACTTC. This encodes CATSDPRRGETYEQYF.

V gene TRBV6-5 combines with J gene TRBJ2-2; 9 positions agree with TRBD1. The J segment lost 8 bases and the V segment lost 6 bases, leaving 4 bases of the junction unmatched. Per the germline V gene, CDR1 is MNHEY and CDR2 is SVGAGI. The CDR3 totals 13 residues. CDR3 sequence: CASRGTGLGELFF. Here the CDR3 DNA reads TGTGCCAGCAGGGGGACAGGGCTTGGGGAGCTGTTTTTT.

The rearrangement uses TRBV7-2 and TRBJ1-4, with a weak D call TRBD1 (5 bases). This CDR3 is built from 16 residues. Trimming cost V 2 bases and J 6 bases, with 16 bases left between them. The V gene's germline CDR1 is SGHTA and CDR2 FQGNSA. CDR3 DNA sequence: TGTGCCAGCAGCTTATGGTTCGGGAGAGGGGATGAAAAACTGTTTTTT. Amino acids: CASSLWFGRGDEKLFF. Supplemented by reference TRBV7-2 and TRBJ1-4, the full variable domain reads GAGVSQSPSNKVTEKGKDVELRCDPISGHTALYWYRQSLGQGLEFLIYFQGNSAPDKSGLPSDRFSAERTGGSVSTLTIQRTQQEDSAVYLCASSLWFGRGDEKLFFGSGTQLSVL.

The chain uses TRBV18 and TRBJ1-6; maybe TRBD1 (6 bases). The CDR3 extends over 16 amino acids. Germline loops: CDR1 KGHSH, CDR2 LQKENI. Trimming shortened V by 3 bases and J by 1 base, and 10 bases separated the two germline ends. CDR3 DNA: TGTGCCAGCTCACCCCGGACAGCTTCCTATAATTCACCCCTCCACTTT. It codes for CASSPRTASYNSPLHF.

This clone showed up just a few times. The genes are TRBV24-1 and TRBJ2-5; 15 bases are shared with TRBD2. CDR1 is KGHDR and CDR2 is SFDVKD in the germline V gene. Losses at the gene ends were 3 bases for V and 5 bases for J; bases not matched to a gene: 12. This CDR3 has 19 amino acids. CDR3: CATSDAGTSGGSGRETQYF. The CDR3 DNA reads TGTGCCACCAGTGATGCCGGGACTAGCGGGGGGTCCGGACGGGAGACCCAGTACTTC.

The J gene is TRBJ1-2, the V gene TRBV28; possibly TRBD1 for D (5 bases). There are 12 residues in the CDR3. In germline, CDR1 is MDHEN, CDR2 SYDVKM. V gave up 4 bases and J gave up 6 bases, with 9 bases separating them. The CDR3 nucleotides are TGTGCCAGCAGTTCGTTAGGGGATGGCTACACCTTC. It yields the protein CASSSLGDGYTF.

The V call is TRBV5-4, the J call TRBJ2-1, with D perhaps matching TRBD2 (5 bases). Germline-derived CDR1 and CDR2 are SGHNT and YYREEE (reference sequence). The CDR3 contains 14 residues. The ends were cut back, 0 bases at V and 4 bases at J, with 8 bases in the middle. CDR3 residues: CASSLGGKYNEQFF. CDR3 nucleotide sequence: TGTGCCAGCAGCTTGGGAGGGAAGTACAATGAGCAGTTCTTC.

This chain uses TRBV9 with TRBJ1-4; TRBD1 matches 7 bases. The CDR3 loop spans 16 amino acids. V lost 0 bases and J lost 3; bases outside the gene matches: 5. Germline CDR1 SGDLS, CDR2 YYNGEE. The CDR3, as DNA: TGTGCCAGCAGCGTAGGCGGGGGGACAGCTAATGAAAAACTGTTTTTT. Translated: CASSVGGGTANEKLFF.

In this sample, this clone turned up once. The chain is built from TRBV18 and TRBJ1-6, with 7 bases identical to TRBD1. V trimming: 3 bases; J trimming: 7 bases; junction bases outside the gene matches: 6. The CDR3 sequence is 15 residues long. In germline, CDR1 is KGHSH, CDR2 LQKENI. The CDR3 bases are TGTGCCAGCTCACCTGGGACAGAGTGGAATTCACCCCTCCACTTT. This translates into CASSPGTEWNSPLHF.

This clone has a handful of counts. The chain employs TRBV3-1 (or the pseudogene TRBV3-2) and TRBJ1-5; D remains ambiguous. This CDR3 is built from 13 residues. V was pared by 3 bases and J by 7 bases, with 10 bases between. Germline-derived CDR1 and CDR2 are LGHDT and YNNKEL (reference sequence). CDR3 nucleotide sequence: TGTGCCAGCAGCCATGAGGGTTGGCAGCCCCAGCATTTT. Amino acid sequence: CASSHEGWQPQHF.

V and J are TRBV5-4 and TRBJ2-6; D not certain. The CDR3 runs to 15 residues. Trimming left V 0 bases short and J 0 bases short, with 4 bases between. Germline CDR1 reads SGHNT; CDR2 reads YYREEE (reference sequence). The CDR3 sequence: CASSLDHSGANVLTF. The DNA for the CDR3 is TGTGCCAGCAGCTTGGATCACTCTGGGGCCAACGTCCTGACTTTC.

This clone was found once. The rearrangement links TRBV9 to TRBJ2-2; TRBD2 aligns across 9 bases. The CDR3 consists of 17 residues. The V segment lost 2 bases and the J segment 2 bases; nucleotides outside the gene matches: 7. Germline CDR1 SGDLS, CDR2 YYNGEE. CDR3 sequence: CASSVLPAGGNTGELFF. CDR3 in DNA: TGTGCCAGCAGCGTGCTCCCAGCGGGGGGAAACACCGGGGAGCTGTTTTTT.

V gene TRBV6-5 combines with J gene TRBJ2-2; no clear D. V lost 6 bases and J 7 bases, leaving 18 bases between the germline ends. From germline, CDR1 is MNHEY and CDR2 SVGAGI. This CDR3 contains 15 residues. The CDR3 here is CASSGQRPTHGELFF. CDR3 in DNA: TGTGCCAGCAGCGGTCAGAGACCGACACACGGGGAGCTGTTTTTT.

The chain couples TRBV9 to TRBJ2-7, with 8 bases that match TRBD1. Germline trimming cut 5 bases from V and 4 bases from J; bases unmatched to any gene: 5. Germline CDR1 reads SGDLS; CDR2 reads YYNGEE. This CDR3 region has 13 residues. CDR3 nucleotide sequence: TGTGCCAGCAGTCGGGACAGGAATTACGAGCAGTACTTC. Protein product: CASSRDRNYEQYF. Full variable domain (outside the CDR3, taken from reference TRBV9 and TRBJ2-7): DSGVTQTPKHLITATGQRVTLRCSPRSGDLSVYWYQQSLDQGLQFLIQYYNGEERAKGNILERFSAQQFPDLHSELNLSSLELGDSALYFCASSRDRNYEQYFGPGTRLTVT.

This chain joins TRBV28 and TRBJ1-6; weak D call: TRBD1 (5 bases). The V and J ends lost 9 bases and 5 bases respectively, with 17 bases between them. CDR1 MDHEN and CDR2 SYDVKM come from the germline V gene. CDR3 length: 15 amino acids. CDR3 DNA sequence: TGTGCCAGTAGCCCCCCAGGGTCCAATAATTCACCCCTCCACTTT. This sequence encodes CASSPPGSNNSPLHF.

This chain uses TRBV9 with TRBJ1-2; D might be TRBD1 (6 bases). Per germline, CDR1 SGDLS and CDR2 YYNGEE. Deletions cut 2 bases from V and 2 bases from J, with 13 bases between. The CDR3 spans 15 residues. CDR3 sequence: CASSVTGPPNYGYTF. The CDR3 coding sequence is TGTGCCAGCAGCGTTACAGGGCCCCCCAACTATGGCTACACCTTC.